This T cell receptor beta chain was profiled in a study of OX40 agonist ivuxolimab in advanced cancers. Study overall: Ivuxolimab is an agonistic anti-OX40 (CD134) antibody, and patients were treated with it. Prior anti-PD-1, anti-PD-L1 or anti-CTLA-4 therapy did not bar entry, and about 40% had some.

Cycle 7 day 1, cycle 4 day 1, and baseline were the timepoints at which blood was sampled. TCRdb's copy holds only in-frame clones and misses some; the assay was immunoSEQ multiplex PCR. The table includes about 50,000 clones, more than 85% detected once. Germline assignment: CDR1 LGHNA and CDR2 YNFKEQ. V lost 0 bases, J lost 3 bases, and 4 bases stayed unmatched. This CDR3 has 15 residues. The TCR sequence derives from an adult with an advanced solid tumor such as melanoma, head and neck, liver or kidney cancer. The chain links TRBV4-2 to TRBJ2-7; 8 bases agree with TRBD1. The material sequenced was CD4+ or CD8+ T cells sorted from blood, taken in a trial of the OX40 agonist ivuxolimab. The CDR3 coding sequence is TGTGCCAGCAGCCAAGAGGACAGGGTTGTCTACGAGCAGTACTTC. It yields the protein CASSQEDRVVYEQYF.